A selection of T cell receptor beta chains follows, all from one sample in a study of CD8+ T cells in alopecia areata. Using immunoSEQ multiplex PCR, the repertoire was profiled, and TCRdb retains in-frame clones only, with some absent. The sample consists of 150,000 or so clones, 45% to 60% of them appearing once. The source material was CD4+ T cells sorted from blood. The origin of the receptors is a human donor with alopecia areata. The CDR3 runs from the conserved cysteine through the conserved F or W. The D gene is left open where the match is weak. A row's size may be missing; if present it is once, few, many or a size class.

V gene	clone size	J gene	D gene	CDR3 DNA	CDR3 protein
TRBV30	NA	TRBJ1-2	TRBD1	TGTGCCTGGGGGACAGGCAGCTACACCTTC	CAWGTGSYTF
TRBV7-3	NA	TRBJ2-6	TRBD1	TGTGCCAGCAGCCCCTCGACAGGGTCTGGGGCCAACGTCCTGACTTTC	CASSPSTGSGANVLTF
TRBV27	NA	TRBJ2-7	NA	TGTGCCAGCAGTTTATCGGCAGTCTCCTACGAGCAGTACTTC	CASSLSAVSYEQYF
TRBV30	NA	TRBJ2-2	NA	TGTGCCTGGAGTGAGCTTGGAGGTACCGGGGAGCTGTTTTTT	CAWSELGGTGELFF
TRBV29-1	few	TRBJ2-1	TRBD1	TGCAGCGTTGTATCAATGGGACAGTTTTACAATGAGCAGTTCTTC	CSVVSMGQFYNEQFF
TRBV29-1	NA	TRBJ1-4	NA	TGCAGCGCTAGACACCCAGGAGATGAAAAACTGTTTTTT	CSARHPGDEKLFF
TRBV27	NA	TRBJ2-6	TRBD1	TGTGCCAGCAGTTTAGGAAGGGGGACAGGTCGTACTGGGGCCAACGTCCTGACTTTC	CASSLGRGTGRTGANVLTF
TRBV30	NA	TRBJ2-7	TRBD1	TGTGCCTGGAGTGTACTCTCGACAGGGAAGTACTTC	CAWSVLSTGKYF
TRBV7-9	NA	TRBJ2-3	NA	TGTGCCACCATCGGGGAGGTGGAGACAGATACGCAGTATTTT	CATIGEVETDTQYF
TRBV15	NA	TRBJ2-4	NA	TGTGCCACCAGCCCTCGAATAGATAACATTCAGTACTTC	CATSPRIDNIQYF
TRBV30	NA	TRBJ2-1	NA	TGTGCCTGGACTATGAATCTTGCCTACAATGAGCAGTTCTTC	CAWTMNLAYNEQFF
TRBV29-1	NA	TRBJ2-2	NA	TGCATCCAGGGTTTGGCGACCGGGGAGCTGTTTTTT	CIQGLATGELFF
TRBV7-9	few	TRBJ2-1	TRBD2	TGTGCCAGCAGCTTAGGGACTAGCGGGACTAAGCTCTTC	CASSLGTSGTKLF
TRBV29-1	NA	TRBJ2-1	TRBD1	TGCAGCGCTCCCAGACAGGGGGAGCGGAATGAGCAGTTCTTC	CSAPRQGERNEQFF
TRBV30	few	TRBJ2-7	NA	TGTGCCTGGACCGCGAACTCCTACGAGCAGTACTTC	CAWTANSYEQYF
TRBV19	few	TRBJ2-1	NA	TGTGCCAGTAGTATCAGTGGGGCGCAGTTCTTC	CASSISGAQFF
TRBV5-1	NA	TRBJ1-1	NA	TGCGCCAGCAGCGTTGCCCGCAGGGGAAACACTGAAGCTTTCTTT	CASSVARRGNTEAFF
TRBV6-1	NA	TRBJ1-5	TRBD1	TGTGCCAGCAGTAGAGGGACAGGCCATAATCAGCCCCAGCATTTT	CASSRGTGHNQPQHF
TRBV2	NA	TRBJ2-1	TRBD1	TGTGCCAGCAGTGTTGGACAGGGAAACTACAATGAGCAGTTCTTC	CASSVGQGNYNEQFF
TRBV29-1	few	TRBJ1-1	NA	TGCAGCGCGATGAACACTGAAGCTTTCTTT	CSAMNTEAFF
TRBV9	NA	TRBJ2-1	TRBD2	TGTGCCAGCAGCGTAGGTGGCGGGAGCCACTACAATGAGCAGTTCTTC	CASSVGGGSHYNEQFF
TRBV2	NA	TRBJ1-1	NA	TGTGCCAGCAGTGACGGTAGGGGTTCGAACACTGAAGCTTTCTTT	CASSDGRGSNTEAFF
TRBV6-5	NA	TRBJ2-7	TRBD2	TGTGCCAGCACTCAGGTAGCGGGTGGACTTAGCGAGCAGTACTTC	CASTQVAGGLSEQYF
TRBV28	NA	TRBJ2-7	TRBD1	TGTGCCAGCAGTTCAACCGGGACAGGGTTTGGGGAGCAGTACTTC	CASSSTGTGFGEQYF
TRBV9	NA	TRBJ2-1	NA	TGTGCCAGCAGCGTAGGCAGTTACAATGAGCAGTTCTTC	CASSVGSYNEQFF
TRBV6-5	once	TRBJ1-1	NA	TGTGCCAGCAGTGGGGGCAGATTAGCTTTCTTT	CASSGGRLAFF
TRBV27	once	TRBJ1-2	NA	TGTGCCAGCAGCCCCGGTTTGGGCCAGAGTAACTATGGCTACACCTTC	CASSPGLGQSNYGYTF
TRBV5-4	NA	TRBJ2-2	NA	TGTGCCAGCAGCTTGGACAGTTCGTTGTCTTCCGGGGAGCTGTTTTTT	CASSLDSSLSSGELFF